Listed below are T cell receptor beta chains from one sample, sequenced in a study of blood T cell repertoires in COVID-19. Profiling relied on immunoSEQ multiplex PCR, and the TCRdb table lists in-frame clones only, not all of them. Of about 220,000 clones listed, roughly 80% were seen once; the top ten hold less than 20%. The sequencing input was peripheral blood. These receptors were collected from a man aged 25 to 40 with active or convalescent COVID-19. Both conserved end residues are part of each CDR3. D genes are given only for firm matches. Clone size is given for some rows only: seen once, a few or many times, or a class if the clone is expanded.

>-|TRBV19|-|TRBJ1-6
TGTGCCAGCCGTTGGGGCTCGAATTCACCCCTCCACTTT
CASRWGSNSPLHF
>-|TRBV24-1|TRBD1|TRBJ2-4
TGTGCCACCAGTGATGACAGGGTTAACATTCAGTACTTC
CATSDDRVNIQYF
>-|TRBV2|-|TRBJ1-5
TGTGCCAGCAGTGAAATCCCGAATCAGCCCCAGCATTTT
CASSEIPNQPQHF
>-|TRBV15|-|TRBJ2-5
TGTGCCACCAGCAGAGATCGAGACAACCAAGAGACCCAGTACTTC
CATSRDRDNQETQYF
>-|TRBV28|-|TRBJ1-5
TGTGCCAGCAGTCTCTCCCCGACACGGCCTATCGACCAGCCCCAGCATTTT
CASSLSPTRPIDQPQHF
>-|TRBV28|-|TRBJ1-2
TGTGCCAGCAGTTTGGTTCAGGGGTTGAGCGGCTACACCTTC
CASSLVQGLSGYTF
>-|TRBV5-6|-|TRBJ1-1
TGTGCCAGCAGCAGCCACAGGGTCGGGACTTTCTTT
CASSSHRVGTFF
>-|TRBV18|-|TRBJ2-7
TGTGCCAGCTCACCAAGAGGTCCGGACGAGCAGTACTTC
CASSPRGPDEQYF
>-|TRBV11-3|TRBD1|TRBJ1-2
TGTGCCAGCAGCTTAGAAGCCCGTACCTGGGGGACAGGCGGAATCTATGGCTACACCTTC
CASSLEARTWGTGGIYGYTF
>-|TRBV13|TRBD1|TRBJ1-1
TGTGCCAGCAGCTTGCGGGGACAGGCGAACACTGAAGCTTTCTTT
CASSLRGQANTEAFF
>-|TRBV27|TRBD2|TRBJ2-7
TGTGCCAGCAGTTCTCCCGGGGGGGGAAATTACGAGCAGTACTTC
CASSSPGGGNYEQYF
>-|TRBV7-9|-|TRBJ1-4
TGTGCCAGCAGGGACATTAATGAAAAACTGTTTTTT
CASRDINEKLFF
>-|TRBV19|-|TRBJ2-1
TGTGCCAGTACCTCCCGGAGGGGTGTCAGGTACAATGAGCAGTTCTTC
CASTSRRGVRYNEQFF
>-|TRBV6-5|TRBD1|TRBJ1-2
TGTGCCAGCACCAGGACAGGGGGCATCTATGGCTACACCTTC
CASTRTGGIYGYTF
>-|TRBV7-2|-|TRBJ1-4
TGTGCCAGCAGCCGTAATCCTCCCAATGAAAAACTGTTTTTT
CASSRNPPNEKLFF
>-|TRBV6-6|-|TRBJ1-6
TGTGCCAGCAGTTCGGACATGTACTCACCCCTCCACTTT
CASSSDMYSPLHF
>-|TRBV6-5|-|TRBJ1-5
TGTGCCAGCAGGGTAACAGGGCTCAATCAGCCCCAGCATTTT
CASRVTGLNQPQHF
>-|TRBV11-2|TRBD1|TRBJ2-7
TGTGCCAGCAGCTTCGGACAGGGCCCCTTCTCCGAGCAGTACTTC
CASSFGQGPFSEQYF
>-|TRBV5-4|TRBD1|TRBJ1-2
TGTGCCAGCAGCCGGGACAGGGGAACGAATGGCTACACCTTC
CASSRDRGTNGYTF
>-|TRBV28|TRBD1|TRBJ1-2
TGTGCCAGCAGTTTACCACCCTCCGGGACAGGGCGGTTGGGTGGCTACACCTTC
CASSLPPSGTGRLGGYTF
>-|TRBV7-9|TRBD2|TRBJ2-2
TGTGCCAGCAGCTTAAGCGGGATGTTCGGCGGGGAGCTGTTTTTT
CASSLSGMFGGELFF
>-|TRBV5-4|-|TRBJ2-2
TGTGCCAGCAGCTTGGGGGACACAACGAACACCTGGGAGCTGTTTTTT
CASSLGDTTNTWELFF
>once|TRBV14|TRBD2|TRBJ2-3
TGTGCCAGCAGCCAAGATGGGCTAGCGGAAAGCGATACGCAGTATTTT
CASSQDGLAESDTQYF
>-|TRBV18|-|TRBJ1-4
TGTGCCAGCTCACCAGGGCAAATTGAAAAACTGTTTTTT
CASSPGQIEKLFF
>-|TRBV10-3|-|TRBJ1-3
TGTGCCATCAGTGATCCAGTTTCCAGGGACTCTGGAAACACCATATATTTT
CAISDPVSRDSGNTIYF
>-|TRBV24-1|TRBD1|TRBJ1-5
TGTGCCACCAGTGAAGGACAGGGGCGTAATCAGCCCCAGCATTTT
CATSEGQGRNQPQHF
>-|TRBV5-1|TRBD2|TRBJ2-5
TGCGCCAGCAGCCGTGGGACTAGCGGCTCAGAGACCCAGTACTTC
CASSRGTSGSETQYF
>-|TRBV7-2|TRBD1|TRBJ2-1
TGTGCCAGCAGCCCAGGGACAGGTATGCAGTTCTTC
CASSPGTGMQFF
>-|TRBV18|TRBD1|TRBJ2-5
TGTGCCAGCTCCCAAGGACAGGGGAGAGAGACCCAGTACTTC
CASSQGQGRETQYF
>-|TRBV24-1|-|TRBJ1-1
TGTGCCACCAGTGACCTACAGTGGGGCGGCGCTTTCTTT
CATSDLQWGGAFF
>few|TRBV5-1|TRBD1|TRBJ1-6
TGCGCCAGCAGCATAGCGGGACAGACTAATTCACCCCTCCACTTT
CASSIAGQTNSPLHF
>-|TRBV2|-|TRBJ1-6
TGTGCCAGCAGAAACCAGAACAGGGAAGCTTCACCCCTCCACTTT
CASRNQNREASPLHF
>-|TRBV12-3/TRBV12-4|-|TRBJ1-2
TGTGCCAGCACCCCCTCGGCCCGGAGTAGCTACACCTTC
CASTPSARSSYTF
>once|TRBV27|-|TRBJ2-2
TGTGCCAGCAGTTTATCCCCGTTCCCTACCGGGGAGCTGTTTTTT
CASSLSPFPTGELFF
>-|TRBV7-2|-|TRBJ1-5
TGTGCCAGCAGCCTCTGGACAGTTGGGCAGCCCCAGCATTTT
CASSLWTVGQPQHF
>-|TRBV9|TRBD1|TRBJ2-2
TGTGCCAGCAGCCGCTCCCGGGACAGGGGGCGTTGGAGTGACACCGGGGAGCTGTTTTTT
CASSRSRDRGRWSDTGELFF
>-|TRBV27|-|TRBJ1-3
TGTGCCAGCAAGTTGGGGCAGGGTTCTGGAAACACCATATATTTT
CASKLGQGSGNTIYF
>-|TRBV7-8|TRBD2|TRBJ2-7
TGTGCCAGCAGCAATAAAGGGACTAGCGGGTACGAGCAGTACTTC
CASSNKGTSGYEQYF
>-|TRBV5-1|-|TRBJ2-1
TGCGCCAGCAGCTTGGTATCCAGGGCCAATGAGCAGTTCTTC
CASSLVSRANEQFF
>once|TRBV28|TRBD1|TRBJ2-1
TGTGCCAGCAGTACCGGACAGGGTACAATGCATGAGCAGTTCTTC
CASSTGQGTMHEQFF
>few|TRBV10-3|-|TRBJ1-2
TGTGCCGCCGCGCGGAGGGGGGGCGGCTACACCTTC
CAAARRGGGYTF
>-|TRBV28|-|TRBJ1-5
TGTGCCAGCAGCCTCGGTGGCGGATATCAGCCCCAGCATTTT
CASSLGGGYQPQHF
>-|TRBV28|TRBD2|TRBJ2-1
TGTGCCAGCAGTCATGAGGAGCGGGGGGCAAATTTCGATGAGCAGTTCTTC
CASSHEERGANFDEQFF
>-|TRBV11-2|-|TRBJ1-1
TGTGCCAGCAGCTTAAGTGGTCAGGGTAAACCTTTCTTT
CASSLSGQGKPFF
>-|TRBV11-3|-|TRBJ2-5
TGTGCCAGCAGCCCCAGGGGCGGAGAGACCCAGTACTTC
CASSPRGGETQYF
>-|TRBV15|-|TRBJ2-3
TGTGCCACCAGCAGAGAGGGGACTAGCACAGATACGCAGTATTTT
CATSREGTSTDTQYF
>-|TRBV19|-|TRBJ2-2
TGTGCCAGTAGTAGACAGAACACCGGGGAGCTGTTTTTT
CASSRQNTGELFF
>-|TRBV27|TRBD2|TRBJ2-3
TGTGCCAGCAGTTTGATTGGTTTTGCGGGGGGGAGCACAGATACGCAGTATTTT
CASSLIGFAGGSTDTQYF
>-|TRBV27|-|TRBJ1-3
TGTGCCAGCTCTAGGCAATGGGGAGGGACTGGAAACACCATATATTTT
CASSRQWGGTGNTIYF
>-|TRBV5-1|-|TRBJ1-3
TGCGCCAGCTCGCCAGGATCTCCGGTGGACACCATATATTTT
CASSPGSPVDTIYF
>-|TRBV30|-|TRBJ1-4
TGTGCCTGGAGCCAGTCGGCAGGGGCGTTGGCTAATGAAAAACTGTTTTTT
CAWSQSAGALANEKLFF
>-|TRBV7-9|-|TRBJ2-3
TGTGCCAGCTCCATGGCCGCAGATACGCAGTATTTT
CASSMAADTQYF
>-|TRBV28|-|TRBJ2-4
TGTGCCAGCAGGCCCACCGGGACCAGGGGAAACATTCAGTACTTC
CASRPTGTRGNIQYF
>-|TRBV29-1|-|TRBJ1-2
TGCAGCGTCTTTCTCTATGGCTACACCTTC
CSVFLYGYTF